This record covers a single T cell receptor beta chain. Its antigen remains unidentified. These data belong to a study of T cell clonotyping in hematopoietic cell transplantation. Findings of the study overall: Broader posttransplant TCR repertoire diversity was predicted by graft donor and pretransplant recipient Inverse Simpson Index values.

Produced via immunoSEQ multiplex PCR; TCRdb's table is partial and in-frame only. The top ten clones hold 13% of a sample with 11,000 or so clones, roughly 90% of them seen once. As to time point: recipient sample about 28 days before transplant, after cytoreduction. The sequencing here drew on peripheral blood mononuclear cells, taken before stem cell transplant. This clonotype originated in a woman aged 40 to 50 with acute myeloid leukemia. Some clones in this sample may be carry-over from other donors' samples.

The CDR3 reads CASKLHGKDEQFF. The CDR3 DNA is TGTGCCAGCAAACTTCACGGGAAGGATGAGCAGTTCTTC. The V gene is TRBV27, the J gene TRBJ2-1, with D perhaps TRBD2 (5 bases). Per the germline V gene, CDR1 is MNHEY and CDR2 is SMNVEV (reference sequence). V gave up 7 bases and J gave up 8 bases, with 15 bases separating them. The CDR3 sequence is 13 residues long.